The table lists the clone carrying this TCR beta chain with many counts. Its antigen is undetermined. The CDR3 totals 16 residues. Germline CDR1 and CDR2: SGHTA and FQGTGA. V lost 5 bases to trimming and J lost 8 bases; unmatched junction nucleotides: 12. Noted time point: patch test 1, 2 weeks after DPC sensitization. Treatment described: therapeutic diphenylcyclopropenone sensitization with weekly scalp DPC. Venepuncture was done earlier than the placement of each patch test. Alopecia patients, 18 to 70 years old and DPC-suitable, served as donors. These data come from a study of human T cells and chemical hapten exposure. Study-level findings and limits: Every donor had alopecia, and their immune response may therefore differ from healthy people's.

The library put unique molecular identifiers onto individual cDNA molecules. One entry per CDR3 protein results from TCRdb running MiXCR on the RACE reads. The sample consists of about 340,000 distinct CDR3 sequences, roughly 6.9% of them appearing once. The sequence was collected from a woman between 18 and 30 years old with alopecia areata. Some clones in this sample may be carry-over from other donors' samples. Sequencing was performed on whole blood, taken in connection with sensitization to the hapten diphenylcyclopropenone (DPC). This chain links TRBV7-3 with TRBJ2-1; 10 positions match TRBD2. The CDR3 here is CASSRSGAGGLDEQFF. In nucleotides, the CDR3 is TGTGCCAGCAGCCGATCAGGAGCGGGGGGGCTCGATGAGCAGTTCTTC.